This T cell receptor beta chain was profiled in a study of CXCR3-negative and CXCR3-positive naive CD8 T cells. Turning to this clonotype: Antigen unknown.

CDR1 and CDR2 from the germline V gene are GTSNPN and SVGIG (reference sequence). The CDR3 runs to 15 residues. Regarding the study as a whole: A higher hydrophobicity marked the TRB CDR3s of CXCR3-positive naive cells versus CXCR3-negative naive cells. Freshly isolated PBMCs were used in most assays, given partial CXCR3 loss after freezing.

The TRB libraries of cDNA were built by UMI-labeled 5' RACE. With the 5' RACE reads reprocessed, TCRdb shows one record per CDR3 protein and no DNA. This listing includes approximately 130,000 distinct CDR3 sequences. The source is a human donor in good health. Some clones in this sample may be carry-over from other donors' samples. The gene calls are TRBV30 and TRBJ2-7. The sequenced sample consisted of naive CXCR3+ CD8+ T cells from blood. The subset: CD45RO-CCR7+CD27+CD95- naive CD8+ T cells expressing CXCR3 (TNR3+). The CDR3 sequence is CALSENLVLSYEQYF.